This T cell receptor (beta chain) stems from a study of blood T cell repertoires in COVID-19. TCRdb keeps only in-frame clones here, not all; method: immunoSEQ multiplex PCR. The repertoire consists of approximately 200,000 clones, with roughly four fifths occurring once and the leading ten covering roughly 7%. The source of this sequence is a woman aged 80 or over with COVID-19, enrolled during active disease. The sequenced material came from peripheral blood.

The CDR3 region has the DNA TGTGCCAGCAAGGGTCAGCGGGATAAAACAGATACGCAGTATTTT. It translates to CASKGQRDKTDTQYF. The chain combines TRBV6-6 with TRBJ2-3; 7 bases are shared with TRBD2. The CDR3 runs 15 residues. From germline, CDR1 is MNHNY and CDR2 SVGAGI (reference sequence). After removal of 7 bases from V and 3 bases from J, the junction contained 10 bases not matched to a gene.